The TCR beta chain described here comes from a study of molecular identifiers for immune sequencing clone quantification. After removal of 3 bases from V and 1 base from J, the junction contained 9 bases not matched to a gene. The CDR3 contains 17 residues. This clonotype was found a few times. Lacking the conserved final phenylalanine or tryptophan, this CDR3 likely reflects a read error. TCRdb re-derived calls from the PCR reads in MiXCR, one entry per CDR3 protein. The sample shows about 640,000 distinct CDR3 sequences, nearly 20% of them seen only once. This clonotype originated in a human donor in good health. Some libraries in this study had Jurkat cell RNA spiked in. The chain has TRBV23-1 and TRBJ2-1; 7 bases are a match to TRBD1. TRBV23-1 is an ORF, with its function uncertain. The specimen sequenced was naive CD8+ T cells from blood, with Jurkat cell RNA spiked in. Subset indicated: FACS-sorted CD8+CD4-CCR7+CD45RA+ naive T cells. The CDR3 DNA sequence: TGCGCCAGCAGTCACCCTAGGACAGGCCGATCCTACAATGAGCAGTTCTCC. Protein sequence: CASSHPRTGRSYNEQFS.